Presented here are 10 T cell receptor beta chains from one specimen sequenced in a study of read filtering for tumor transcriptome and immune sequencing. This library used about 360 ng RNA and molecular barcoded adaptors spanning alpha/delta and beta/gamma chains. MiXCR, applied by TCRdb to the reads, yields one record per CDR3 protein. The table has approximately 93,000 distinct CDR3 sequences, 20% to 25% seen once; the top ten hold 10% to 12%. The source material was a population of CD138-negative cells sorted from bone marrow. The receptors shown here come from a donor aged 40 or older with multiple myeloma.

Many counts were recorded for this clonotype. In DNA, the CDR3 is TGTGCCAGCATATCCTTAGGCAGGGGAATCACCGGGGAGCTGTTTTTT. Amino acid sequence: CASISLGRGITGELFF. This chain uses TRBV28 with TRBJ2-2; perhaps TRBD1 as D (6 bases). Germline loops: CDR1 MDHEN, CDR2 SYDVKM. The CDR3 length is 16 residues. Between the trimmed V and J ends, which lost 7 bases and 4 bases, there was a span of 19 bases.

This clonotype has a handful of counts. The chain couples TRBV7-9 to TRBJ2-7; D may be TRBD2 (6 bases). V was shortened by 10 bases and J by 3 bases, with 10 bases between the two germline ends. This CDR3 region has 11 residues. Germline assignment: CDR1 SEHNR and CDR2 FQNEAQ (reference sequence). The CDR3 region has the DNA TGTGCCACGGGGGACGGCTACGAGCAGTACTTC. Residues: CATGDGYEQYF.

This clonotype was observed a few times. The rearrangement joins TRBV28 to TRBJ2-3; no clear D. Germline-derived CDR1 and CDR2 are MDHEN and SYDVKM. The CDR3 is made up of 16 amino acids. Trimming pared 1 base from V and 0 bases from J, leaving 11 bases between. The CDR3 sequence is CASSLSPSYSTDTQYF. The CDR3 DNA is TGTGCCAGCAGTTTATCACCATCGTATAGCACAGATACGCAGTATTTT.

This clonotype has at least ten counts. The genes are TRBV3-1 and TRBJ2-1, with D hard to call. The germline V gene encodes CDR1 LGHDT and CDR2 YNNKEL (reference sequence). V shed 2 bases and J shed 4 bases, with 3 bases lying between them. The CDR3 length is 12 residues. The CDR3 reads CASSQSYNEQFF. For the CDR3, the DNA is TGTGCCAGCAGCCAAAGTTACAATGAGCAGTTCTTC.

This clonotype has a count of ten or more. This chain links TRBV7-3 with TRBJ2-6, with TRBD2 matching over 8 bases. The V gene's germline CDR1 is SGHTA and CDR2 FQGTGA. This CDR3 has 17 amino acids. Losses at the gene ends were 5 bases for V and 2 bases for J; bases not matched to a gene: 8. DNA of the CDR3: TGTGCCAGCAGCAGGTCGGGGGGGCTCACTGGGGCCAACGTCCTGACTTTC. It encodes CASSRSGGLTGANVLTF.

This clonotype was found many times. V is TRBV12-3 or TRBV12-4 and J is TRBJ2-7; 8 bases fit TRBD2. The trim removed 6 bases at V and 3 bases at J, leaving 7 bases unmatched. CDR3 size: 14 residues. CDR3 loop: CASSLGLGGYEQYF. CDR3 sequence (DNA): TGTGCCAGCAGCCTGGGACTAGGAGGCTACGAGCAGTACTTC.

Of note for this clonotype: This could be a read error, since a much larger clone is one nucleotide away. The J gene is TRBJ1-2, the V gene TRBV18, with a possible D match to TRBD1 (5 bases). V lost 3 bases and J 6 bases, leaving 17 bases between the germline ends. CDR3 size: 15 residues. The V gene's germline CDR1 is KGHSH and CDR2 LQKENI. The CDR3 reads CASSPRGLGDDGYTF. In DNA, the CDR3 is TGTGCCAGCTCACCCCGGGGACTGGGGGATGATGGCTACACCTTC.

This clonotype was seen repeatedly, ten times or more. V and J are TRBV5-1 and TRBJ2-3; TRBD1 aligns across 7 bases. The CDR3 length is 14 residues. CDR1 and CDR2 (germline): SGHRS, YFSETQ. V shed 4 bases, J shed 7 bases, and the junction held 9 bases outside the gene matches. The CDR3 sequence: CASSPDLGQNTQYF. Here the CDR3 DNA reads TGCGCCAGCAGCCCGGACCTGGGACAGAATACGCAGTATTTT.

This clonotype was seen only a few times. The CDR3 region has the DNA TGCGCCAGCAGCATAGGACAGCCAACCGATGGCTACACCTTC. Protein product: CASSIGQPTDGYTF. This sequence joins TRBV5-1 and TRBJ1-2; D may be TRBD1 (6 bases). The germline V and J ends were trimmed by 4 bases and 6 bases, with 16 bases remaining between them. Looked up from germline, CDR1 is SGHRS and CDR2 is YFSETQ. The CDR3 has 14 residues.

This clonotype occurred a few times. V gene TRBV2 combines with J gene TRBJ2-3, with D possibly being TRBD2 (5 bases). The germline V gene has CDR1 SNHLY and CDR2 FYNNEI. This CDR3 comprises 13 residues. V lost 7 bases, J lost 6 bases, and 14 bases lay in between. CDR3 sequence (DNA): TGTGCCAGCAAGACACCCTGGGAGGATACGCAGTATTTT. Protein product: CASKTPWEDTQYF.